This T cell receptor (beta chain) is from a study of blood T cell repertoires in COVID-19. Overall study context: COVID-19 samples collected from the United States, Italy and Spain covered acute and convalescent phases. T cells, B-cell-depleted T cells, or PBMCs supplied cDNA or gDNA.

Germline V CDR1 and CDR2: DFQATT, SNEGSKA (reference sequence). CDR3 length: 15 residues. V lost 3 bases and J lost 0, with 14 bases in between. In the study's own analysis: Amplification from reference gene primers served as the basis for estimated nucleated cell counts. The table came from immunoSEQ multiplex PCR; TCRdb's copy has only in-frame clones and leaves some out. For V, J and clone size, that table is used; D and trimming come from the DNA. The table lists about 180,000 clones, around 86% of them singletons. The receptor comes from a woman in her 30s with active or convalescent COVID-19. The material sequenced was peripheral blood. The rearrangement links TRBV20-1 to TRBJ2-5, with D possibly being TRBD2 (5 bases). The CDR3: CSASLGAWDQETQYF. In DNA, the CDR3 is TGCAGTGCTAGTCTGGGAGCCTGGGACCAAGAGACCCAGTACTTC.